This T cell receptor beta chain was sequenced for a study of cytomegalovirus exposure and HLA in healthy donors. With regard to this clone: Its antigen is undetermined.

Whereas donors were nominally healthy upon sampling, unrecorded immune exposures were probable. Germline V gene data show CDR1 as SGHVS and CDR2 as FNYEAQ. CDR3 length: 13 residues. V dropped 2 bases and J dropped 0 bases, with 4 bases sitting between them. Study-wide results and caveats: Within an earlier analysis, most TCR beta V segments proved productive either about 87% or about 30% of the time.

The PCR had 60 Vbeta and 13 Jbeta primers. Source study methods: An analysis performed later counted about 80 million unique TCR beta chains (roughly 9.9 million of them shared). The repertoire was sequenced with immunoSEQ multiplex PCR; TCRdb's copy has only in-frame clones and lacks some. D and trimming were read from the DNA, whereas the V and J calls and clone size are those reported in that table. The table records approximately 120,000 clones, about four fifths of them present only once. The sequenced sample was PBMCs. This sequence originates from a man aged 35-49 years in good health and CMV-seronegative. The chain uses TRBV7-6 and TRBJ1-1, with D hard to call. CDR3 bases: TGTGCCAGCAGCTTATCTCTGAACACTGAAGCTTTCTTT. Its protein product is CASSLSLNTEAFF. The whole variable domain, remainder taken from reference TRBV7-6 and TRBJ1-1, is GAGVSQSPRYKVTKRGQDVALRCDPISGHVSLYWYRQALGQGPEFLTYFNYEAQQDKSGLPNDRFSAERPEGSISTLTIQRTEQRDSAMYRCASSLSLNTEAFFGQGTRLTVV.